The rows below give T cell receptor beta chains drawn from one sample of a study of T cell responses to AZD1222 COVID-19 vaccine. Clones were sequenced by immunoSEQ multiplex PCR, and TCRdb holds only the in-frame ones, with some missing. Here the sample spans 60,000 or so clones, roughly 82% being singletons. This specimen was peripheral blood, taken on day 0 of AZD1222 vaccination. The receptors come from an adult in good health. Both conserved end residues are part of each CDR3. The D gene is left open where the match is weak. Only some rows state a clone size, as once, few, many or a class for expanded clones.

>TRBV3-1/TRBV3-2|.|TRBJ2-3|.
TGTGCCAGCAGCCTTGGGACTCACCGGGATACGCAGTATTTT
CASSLGTHRDTQYF
>TRBV20-1|TRBD1|TRBJ1-2|.
TGCAGTGCTCTGACAGGGTATGGCTACACCTTC
CSALTGYGYTF
>TRBV29-1|.|TRBJ2-1|once
TGCAGCGTTGAAAGACTAGTCAATGAGCAGTTCTTC
CSVERLVNEQFF
>TRBV7-2|TRBD2|TRBJ2-1|.
TGTGCCAGCAGGAAAGGACTAGCGGATGACAATGAGCAGTTCTTC
CASRKGLADDNEQFF
>TRBV28|.|TRBJ1-4|.
TGTGCCAGCAGTTTTTTCAGAGGGGCAGGGAATGAAAAACTGTTTTTT
CASSFFRGAGNEKLFF
>TRBV28|.|TRBJ2-5|.
TGTGCCAGCAGTCCCCCTTATGATCAAGAGACCCAGTACTTC
CASSPPYDQETQYF
>TRBV23-1|TRBD2|TRBJ2-3|.
TGCGCCAGCAGTCAGTGGGCGGGACTAGCGGGAAGGGGGAGCACAGATACGCAGTATTTT
CASSQWAGLAGRGSTDTQYF
>TRBV9|.|TRBJ1-3|.
TGTGCCAGCAGCGTAGACCCTGGAAACACCATATATTTT
CASSVDPGNTIYF
>TRBV12-5|.|TRBJ1-5|.
TGTGCTAGTGGCTTGGGGGCGCAGGGGAATCAGCCCCAGCATTTT
CASGLGAQGNQPQHF
>TRBV27|.|TRBJ1-2|.
TGTGCCAGCAGTTTAGGGGGGGACTATGGCTACACCTTC
CASSLGGDYGYTF
>TRBV27|.|TRBJ1-1|.
TGTGCCAGCAGGTTATCCTCGGGGAGGGTTGAAGCTTTCTTT
CASRLSSGRVEAFF
>TRBV28|TRBD1|TRBJ2-7|.
TGTGCCAGCAGTTCCCCCGGGACAGAAGTAGGCGAGCAGTACTTC
CASSSPGTEVGEQYF
>TRBV7-3|.|TRBJ2-3|.
TGTGCCAGCAGCTTAACGGGTGGCACAGATACGCAGTATTTT
CASSLTGGTDTQYF
>TRBV3-1/TRBV3-2|.|TRBJ2-3|.
TGTGCCAGCAGCCCCGGTGACACAGATACGCAGTATTTT
CASSPGDTDTQYF
>TRBV7-9|.|TRBJ1-6|.
TGTGCCAGCAGCTTTTGGGAAAGTAATTCACCCCTCCACTTT
CASSFWESNSPLHF
>TRBV5-1|.|TRBJ2-6|once
TGCGCCAGCAGCATCGGGACCCAAGTTTCTGGGGCCAACGTCCTGACTTTC
CASSIGTQVSGANVLTF
>TRBV5-4|.|TRBJ2-1|.
TGTGCCAGCAGCTTGAGAGGGTCTGATGAGCAGTTCTTC
CASSLRGSDEQFF
>TRBV28|.|TRBJ1-2|.
TGTGCCAGCAGCACCGACGGGGGGTGGTATGGCTACACCTTC
CASSTDGGWYGYTF
>TRBV7-2|.|TRBJ1-1|.
TGTGCCAGCAGCTTAACGTTAGGTGAAGCTTTCTTT
CASSLTLGEAFF
>TRBV12-5|.|TRBJ1-3|once
TGTGCTAGTGGTTTCGTCGTAGGCAGCCTGGCTGGAAACACCATATATTTT
CASGFVVGSLAGNTIYF
>TRBV3-1/TRBV3-2|.|TRBJ1-3|.
TGTGCCAGCAGCCAATACATCTCAGGAAACACCATATATTTT
CASSQYISGNTIYF
>TRBV13|TRBD1|TRBJ1-1|.
TGTGCCAGCACCGACAGGGGGCCGAACACTGAAGCTTTCTTT
CASTDRGPNTEAFF
>TRBV12-2|.|TRBJ2-1|.
TGTGCAAGTCGCCCGGTGGGTAGCGGGCAAAGCTCCTACAATGAGCAGTTCTTC
CASRPVGSGQSSYNEQFF
>TRBV7-9|.|TRBJ2-3|.
TGTGCCAGCAGCTTAAGGGACGCCCCCACAGATACGCAGTATTTT
CASSLRDAPTDTQYF
>TRBV3-1/TRBV3-2|.|TRBJ2-3|once
TGTGCCAGCAGCCATGGGGCAGATACGCAGTATTTT
CASSHGADTQYF
>TRBV19|.|TRBJ1-1|.
TGTGCCAGTACTAAGAGGGAGTACACTGAAGCTTTCTTT
CASTKREYTEAFF
>TRBV19|.|TRBJ1-4|.
TGTGCCAGTAGTTTCCCAGGGTTAACTAATGAAAAACTGTTTTTT
CASSFPGLTNEKLFF
>TRBV3-1/TRBV3-2|TRBD1|TRBJ1-1|.
TGTGCCAGCAGCCAAGGGACAGGGGCGGGCACTGAAGCTTTCTTT
CASSQGTGAGTEAFF
>TRBV21-1|.|TRBJ2-2|.
TGTGCCAGCAGCAGGACTAGTATCGACACCGGGGAGCTGTTTTTT
CASSRTSIDTGELFF
>TRBV7-2|.|TRBJ2-1|.
TGTGCCAGTAGCAACCCGGGCTCCTACAATGAGCAGTTCTTC
CASSNPGSYNEQFF
>TRBV2|.|TRBJ1-1|once
TGTGCCAGCAGAGAACAGGGATATGAAGCTTTCTTT
CASREQGYEAFF
>TRBV7-3|.|TRBJ2-1|few
TGTGCCAGCAGCACAGACTACTCCAATGAGCAGTTCTTC
CASSTDYSNEQFF
>TRBV19|TRBD1|TRBJ1-5|.
TGTGCCAGTAGTCTCAGGACAGGGGGAGGGTATCAGCCCCAGCATTTT
CASSLRTGGGYQPQHF
>TRBV3-1/TRBV3-2|.|TRBJ1-1|.
TGTGCCAGCAGCCTAAGTTTAGGGCCGAACACTGAAGCTTTCTTT
CASSLSLGPNTEAFF
>TRBV6-6|.|TRBJ1-3|.
TGTGCCAGCAGTTACTCGGGCGTGAATGGAAACACCATATATTTT
CASSYSGVNGNTIYF
>TRBV6-4|.|TRBJ1-5|.
TGTGCCAGCAGTCAACAATCCAATCAGCCCCAGCATTTT
CASSQQSNQPQHF
>TRBV2|.|TRBJ1-1|.
TGTGCCAGCAGTGAATCGGGTTTCATGAACACTGAAGCTTTCTTT
CASSESGFMNTEAFF
>TRBV7-6|TRBD2|TRBJ2-1|.
TGTGCCAGCAGCCGCGGGGGGAGCTCCTACAATGAGCAGTTCTTC
CASSRGGSSYNEQFF
>TRBV19|.|TRBJ1-5|.
TGTGCCAGTAGTAGGGGGGCGGGGATAGGGAATCAGCCCCAGCATTTT
CASSRGAGIGNQPQHF
>TRBV9|.|TRBJ1-2|.
TGTGCCAGCAGCGTAGGGATCTTGCAGAGCTATGGCTACACCTTC
CASSVGILQSYGYTF
>TRBV18|TRBD1|TRBJ1-2|.
TGTGCCAGCTCTTACGTGACAGGGGGCGATTTCGACTATGGCTACACCTTC
CASSYVTGGDFDYGYTF
>TRBV7-9|.|TRBJ1-2|once
TGTGCCAGCAGGGATGCGACAGGAAACTATGGCTACACCTTC
CASRDATGNYGYTF
>TRBV6-2/TRBV6-3|.|TRBJ2-7|once
TGTGCCAGCAGTGCCGTGGCCCTAGTTAGCTACGAGCAGTACTTC
CASSAVALVSYEQYF
>TRBV5-1|TRBD2|TRBJ2-1|.
TGCGCCAGCAGGAAGACTAGCGGGAGCTCCTACAATGAGCAGTTCTTC
CASRKTSGSSYNEQFF
>TRBV28|.|TRBJ1-2|.
TGTGCCAGCAGACAAGACCAAGAAGGTACTGGCTACACCTTC
CASRQDQEGTGYTF
>TRBV4-2|.|TRBJ2-3|.
TGTGCCAGCAGCCCCGGACTTTCAGATACGCAGTATTTT
CASSPGLSDTQYF